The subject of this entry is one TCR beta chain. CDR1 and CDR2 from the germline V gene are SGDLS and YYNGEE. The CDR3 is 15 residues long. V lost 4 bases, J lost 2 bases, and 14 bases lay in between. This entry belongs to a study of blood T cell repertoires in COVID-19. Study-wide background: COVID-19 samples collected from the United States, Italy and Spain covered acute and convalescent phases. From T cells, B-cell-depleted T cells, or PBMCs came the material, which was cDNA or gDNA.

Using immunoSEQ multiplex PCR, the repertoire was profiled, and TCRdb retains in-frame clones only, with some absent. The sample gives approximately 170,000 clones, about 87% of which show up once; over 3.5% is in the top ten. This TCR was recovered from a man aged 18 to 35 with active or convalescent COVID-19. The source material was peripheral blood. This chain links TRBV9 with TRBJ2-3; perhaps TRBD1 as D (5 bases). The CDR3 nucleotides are TGTGCCAGCAGCTCCCGACAGTTCTTCACAGATACGCAGTATTTT. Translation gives CASSSRQFFTDTQYF.